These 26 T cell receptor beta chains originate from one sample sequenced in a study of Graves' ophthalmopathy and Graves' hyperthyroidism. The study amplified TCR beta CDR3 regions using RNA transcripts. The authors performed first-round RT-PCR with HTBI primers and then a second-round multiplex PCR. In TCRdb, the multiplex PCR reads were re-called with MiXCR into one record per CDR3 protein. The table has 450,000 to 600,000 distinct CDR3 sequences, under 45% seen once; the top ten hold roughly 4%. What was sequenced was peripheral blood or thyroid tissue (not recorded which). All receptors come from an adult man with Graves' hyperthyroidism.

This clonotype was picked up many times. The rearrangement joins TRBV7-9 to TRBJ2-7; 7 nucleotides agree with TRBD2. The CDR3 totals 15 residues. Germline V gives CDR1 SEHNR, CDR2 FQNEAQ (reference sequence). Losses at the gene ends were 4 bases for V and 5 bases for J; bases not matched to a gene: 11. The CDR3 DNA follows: TGTGCCAGCAGCTACCGGGAGGTACCAATCAACGAGCAGTACTTC. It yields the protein CASSYREVPINEQYF. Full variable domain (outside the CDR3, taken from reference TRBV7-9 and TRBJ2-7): DTGVSQNPRHKITKRGQNVTFRCDPISEHNRLYWYRQTLGQGPEFLTYFQNEAQLEKSRLLSDRFSAERPKGSFSTLEIQRTEQGDSAMYLCASSYREVPINEQYFGPGTRLTVT.

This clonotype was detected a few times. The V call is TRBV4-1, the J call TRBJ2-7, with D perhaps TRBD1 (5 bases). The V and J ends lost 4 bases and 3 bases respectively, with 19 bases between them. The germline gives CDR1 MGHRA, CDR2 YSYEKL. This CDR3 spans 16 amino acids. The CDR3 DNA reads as TGCGCCAGCAGCCCCCGGGTTGGGGCAGTAGGCTACGAGCAGTACTTC. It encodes CASSPRVGAVGYEQYF.

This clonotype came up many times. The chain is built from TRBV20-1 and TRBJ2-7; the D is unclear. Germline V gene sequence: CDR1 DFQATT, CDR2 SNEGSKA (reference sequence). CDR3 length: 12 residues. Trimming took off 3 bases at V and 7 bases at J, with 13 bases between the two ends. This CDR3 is CSASRHSGEQYF. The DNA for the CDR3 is TGCAGTGCTAGTCGGCACTCTGGGGAGCAGTACTTC.

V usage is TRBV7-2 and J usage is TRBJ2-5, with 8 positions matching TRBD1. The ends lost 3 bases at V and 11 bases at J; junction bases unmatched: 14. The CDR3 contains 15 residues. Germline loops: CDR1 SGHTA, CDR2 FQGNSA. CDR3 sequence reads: CASSFRTGSTDTQYF. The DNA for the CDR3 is TGTGCCAGCAGCTTCAGGACAGGGTCCACAGATACGCAGTACTTC.

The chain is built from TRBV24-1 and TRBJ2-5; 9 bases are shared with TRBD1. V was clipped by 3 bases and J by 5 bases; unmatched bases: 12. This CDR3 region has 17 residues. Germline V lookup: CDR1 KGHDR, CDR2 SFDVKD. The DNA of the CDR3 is TGTGCCACCAGTGATCCAGTTGGGACAGGGTCGCTCGAGACCCAGTACTTC. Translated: CATSDPVGTGSLETQYF.

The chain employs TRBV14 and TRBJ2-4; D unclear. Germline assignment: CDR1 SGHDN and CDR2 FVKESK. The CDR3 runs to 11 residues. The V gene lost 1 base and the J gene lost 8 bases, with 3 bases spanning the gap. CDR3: CASSQVDIQYF. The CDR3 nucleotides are TGTGCCAGCAGCCAAGTAGACATTCAGTACTTC.

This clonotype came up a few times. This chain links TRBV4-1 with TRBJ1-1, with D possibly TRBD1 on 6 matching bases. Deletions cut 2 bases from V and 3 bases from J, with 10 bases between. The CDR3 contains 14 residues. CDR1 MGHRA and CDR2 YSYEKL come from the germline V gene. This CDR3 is CASSQIGGHTEAFF. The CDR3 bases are TGCGCCAGCAGCCAAATAGGGGGACACACTGAAGCTTTCTTT.

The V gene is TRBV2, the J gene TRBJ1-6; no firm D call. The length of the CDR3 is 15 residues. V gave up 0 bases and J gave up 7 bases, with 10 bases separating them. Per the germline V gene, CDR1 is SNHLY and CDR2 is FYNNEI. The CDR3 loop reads CASSEARPGNSPLHF. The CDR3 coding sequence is TGTGCCAGCAGTGAAGCCAGACCGGGCAATTCACCCCTCCACTTT.

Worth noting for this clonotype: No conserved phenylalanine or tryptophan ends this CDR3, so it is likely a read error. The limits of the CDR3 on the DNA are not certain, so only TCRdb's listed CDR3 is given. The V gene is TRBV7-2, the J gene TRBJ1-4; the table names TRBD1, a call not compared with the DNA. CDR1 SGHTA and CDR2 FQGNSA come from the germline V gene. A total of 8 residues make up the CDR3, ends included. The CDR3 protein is CASSPPGQ.

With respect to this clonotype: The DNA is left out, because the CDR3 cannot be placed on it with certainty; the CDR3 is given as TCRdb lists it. CDR3 sequence reads: CSARLSGQGASEQYF. The chain has TRBV20-1 and TRBJ2-7; TRBD1, the table's D call, lacks a check against the DNA. From its first to its last residue, the CDR3 has 15 amino acids. Germline V gives CDR1 DFQATT, CDR2 SNEGSKA (reference sequence).

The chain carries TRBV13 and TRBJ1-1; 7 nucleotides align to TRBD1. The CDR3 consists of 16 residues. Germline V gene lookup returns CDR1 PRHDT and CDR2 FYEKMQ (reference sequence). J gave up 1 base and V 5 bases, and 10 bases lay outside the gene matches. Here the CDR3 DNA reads TGTGCCAGCAGCGCGGGCCGGACAGGAAGGAACACTGAAGCTTTCTTT. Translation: CASSAGRTGRNTEAFF.

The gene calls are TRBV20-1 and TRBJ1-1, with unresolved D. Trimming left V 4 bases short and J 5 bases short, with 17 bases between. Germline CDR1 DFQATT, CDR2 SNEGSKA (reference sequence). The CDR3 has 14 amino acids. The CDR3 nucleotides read TGCAGTGCTAAAGTAGCTCGGGGTAGGACTGAAGCTTTCTTT. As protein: CSAKVARGRTEAFF.

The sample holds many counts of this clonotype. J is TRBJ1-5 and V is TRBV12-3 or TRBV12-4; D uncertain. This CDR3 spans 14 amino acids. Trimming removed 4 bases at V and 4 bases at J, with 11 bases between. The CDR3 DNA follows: TGTGCCAGCAGTTACACCGGCCATAATCAGCCCCAGCATTTT. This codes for CASSYTGHNQPQHF.

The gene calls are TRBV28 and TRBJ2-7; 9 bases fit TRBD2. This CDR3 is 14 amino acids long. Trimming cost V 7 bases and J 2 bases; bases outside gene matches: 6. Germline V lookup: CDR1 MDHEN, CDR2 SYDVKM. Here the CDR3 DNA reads TGTGCCAGCAATGAGCGGGGGGCCCCCTACGAGCAGTACTTC. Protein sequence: CASNERGAPYEQYF.

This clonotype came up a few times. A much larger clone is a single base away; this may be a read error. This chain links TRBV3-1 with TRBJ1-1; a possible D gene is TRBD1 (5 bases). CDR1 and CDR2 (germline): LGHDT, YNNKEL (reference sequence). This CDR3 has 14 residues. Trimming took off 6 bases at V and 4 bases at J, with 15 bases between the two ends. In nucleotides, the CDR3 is TGTGCCAGCAGTTACGTGGGACGGAGCACTGAAGCTTTCTTT. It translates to CASSYVGRSTEAFF. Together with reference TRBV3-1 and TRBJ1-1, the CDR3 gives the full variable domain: DTAVSQTPKYLVTQMGNDKSIKCEQNLGHDTMYWYKQDSKKFLKIMFSYNNKELIINETVPNRFSPKSPDKAHLNLHINSLELGDSAVYFCASSYVGRSTEAFFGQGTRLTVV.

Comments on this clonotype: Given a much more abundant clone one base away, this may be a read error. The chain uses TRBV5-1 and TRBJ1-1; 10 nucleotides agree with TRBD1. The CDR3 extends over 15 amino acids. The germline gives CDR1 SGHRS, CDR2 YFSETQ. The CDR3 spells CPSSSPDRGQAEAFF. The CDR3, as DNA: TGCCCCAGCAGCTCCCCTGACAGGGGGCAGGCTGAAGCTTTCTTT.

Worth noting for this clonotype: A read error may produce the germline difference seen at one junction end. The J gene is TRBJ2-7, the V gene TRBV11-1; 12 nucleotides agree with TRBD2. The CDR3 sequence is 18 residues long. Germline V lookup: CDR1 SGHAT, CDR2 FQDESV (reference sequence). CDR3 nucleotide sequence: TGTACCAGCAGCTCAGAAGGGACTAGCGGGTCTAGCTCCTACGAGCAGTACTTC. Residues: CTSSSEGTSGSSSYEQYF.

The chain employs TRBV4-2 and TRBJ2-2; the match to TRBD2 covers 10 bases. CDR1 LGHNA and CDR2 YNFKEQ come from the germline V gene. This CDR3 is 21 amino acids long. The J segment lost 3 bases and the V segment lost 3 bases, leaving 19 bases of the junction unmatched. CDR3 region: CASSQLVNTQLAGVDTGELFF. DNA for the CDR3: TGTGCCAGCAGCCAGTTAGTTAATACCCAGCTAGCGGGAGTAGACACCGGGGAGCTGTTTTTT.

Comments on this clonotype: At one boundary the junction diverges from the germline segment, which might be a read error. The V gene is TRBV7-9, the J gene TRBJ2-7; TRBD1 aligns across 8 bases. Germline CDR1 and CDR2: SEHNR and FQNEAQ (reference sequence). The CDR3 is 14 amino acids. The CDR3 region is CASSLDRGRYGQYF. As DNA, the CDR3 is TGTGCCAGCAGCTTAGACAGGGGGAGGTACGGGCAGTACTTC.

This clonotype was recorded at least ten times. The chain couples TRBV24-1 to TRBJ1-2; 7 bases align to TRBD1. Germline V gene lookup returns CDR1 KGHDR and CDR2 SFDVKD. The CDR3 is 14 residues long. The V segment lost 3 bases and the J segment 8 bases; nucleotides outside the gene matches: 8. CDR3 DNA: TGTGCCACCAGTGATCAGCTGACAGGGTCGGGCTACACCTTC. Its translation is CATSDQLTGSGYTF.

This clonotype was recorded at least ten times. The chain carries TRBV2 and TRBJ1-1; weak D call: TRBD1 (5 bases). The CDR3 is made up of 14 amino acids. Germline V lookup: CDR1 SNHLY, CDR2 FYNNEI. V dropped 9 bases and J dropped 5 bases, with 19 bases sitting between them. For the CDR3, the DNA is TGTGCCAGAACCCCAAGTGGGGGTGCGACTGAAGCTTTCTTT. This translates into CARTPSGGATEAFF.

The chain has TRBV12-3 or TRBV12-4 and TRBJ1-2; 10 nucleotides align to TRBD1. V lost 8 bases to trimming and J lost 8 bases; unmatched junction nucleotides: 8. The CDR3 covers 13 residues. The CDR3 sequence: CASRSGTGDGYTF. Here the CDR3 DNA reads TGTGCCAGCCGATCCGGGACAGGGGACGGCTACACCTTC.

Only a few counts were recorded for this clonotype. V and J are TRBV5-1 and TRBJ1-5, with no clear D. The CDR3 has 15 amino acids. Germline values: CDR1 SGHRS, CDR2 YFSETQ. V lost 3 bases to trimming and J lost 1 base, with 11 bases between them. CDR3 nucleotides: TGCGCCAGCAGCTCCGGACTCGGGAGCAATCAGCCCCAGCATTTT. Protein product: CASSSGLGSNQPQHF.

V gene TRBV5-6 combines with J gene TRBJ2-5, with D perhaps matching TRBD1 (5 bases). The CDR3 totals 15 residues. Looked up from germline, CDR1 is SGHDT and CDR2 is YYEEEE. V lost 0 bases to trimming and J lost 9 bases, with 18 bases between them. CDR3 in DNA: TGTGCCAGCAGCTTGGGGCAGGGCTACAATCAGCCCCAGTACTTC. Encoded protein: CASSLGQGYNQPQYF.

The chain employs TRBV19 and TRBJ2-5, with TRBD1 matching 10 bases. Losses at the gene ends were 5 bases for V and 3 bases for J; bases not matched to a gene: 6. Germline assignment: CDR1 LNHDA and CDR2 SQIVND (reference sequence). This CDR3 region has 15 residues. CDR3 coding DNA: TGTGCCAGTAGTCCAGCCGGGACAGGGGAAGAGACCCAGTACTTC. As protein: CASSPAGTGEETQYF. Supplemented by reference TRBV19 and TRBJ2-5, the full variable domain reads DGGITQSPKYLFRKEGQNVTLSCEQNLNHDAMYWYRQDPGQGLRLIYYSQIVNDFQKGDIAEGYSVSREKKESFPLTVTSAQKNPTAFYLCASSPAGTGEETQYFGPGTRLLVL.

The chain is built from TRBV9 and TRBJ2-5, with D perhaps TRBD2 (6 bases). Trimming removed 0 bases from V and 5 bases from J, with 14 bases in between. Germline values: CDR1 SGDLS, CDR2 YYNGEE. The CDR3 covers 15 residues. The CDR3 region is CASSVGQSGGETQYF. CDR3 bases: TGTGCCAGCAGCGTAGGACAGTCAGGAGGGGAGACCCAGTACTTC. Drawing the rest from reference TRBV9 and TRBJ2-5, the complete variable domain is DSGVTQTPKHLITATGQRVTLRCSPRSGDLSVYWYQQSLDQGLQFLIQYYNGEERAKGNILERFSAQQFPDLHSELNLSSLELGDSALYFCASSVGQSGGETQYFGPGTRLLVL.